This entry is about one T cell receptor beta chain. V was pared by 8 bases and J by 0 bases, with 13 bases between. CDR3 length equals 15 residues. This specimen comes from a study of identical twins. TCRdb fed the 5' RACE reads into MiXCR, producing one record per CDR3 protein. The table has around 690,000 distinct CDR3 sequences, around 20% seen once. The data were also submitted as part of a second study, on T cells expressing NK-cell markers.

Sequencing was carried out using PBMCs. The TCR originated in a woman aged 18-30 years in good health. This chain connects TRBV12-3 or TRBV12-4 to TRBJ2-2; possible D gene TRBD2, 6 bases. The CDR3 DNA reads as TGTGCCAGCGGGCGCGGGGCCGCGAACACCGGGGAGCTGTTTTTT. Amino acid sequence: CASGRGAANTGELFF.